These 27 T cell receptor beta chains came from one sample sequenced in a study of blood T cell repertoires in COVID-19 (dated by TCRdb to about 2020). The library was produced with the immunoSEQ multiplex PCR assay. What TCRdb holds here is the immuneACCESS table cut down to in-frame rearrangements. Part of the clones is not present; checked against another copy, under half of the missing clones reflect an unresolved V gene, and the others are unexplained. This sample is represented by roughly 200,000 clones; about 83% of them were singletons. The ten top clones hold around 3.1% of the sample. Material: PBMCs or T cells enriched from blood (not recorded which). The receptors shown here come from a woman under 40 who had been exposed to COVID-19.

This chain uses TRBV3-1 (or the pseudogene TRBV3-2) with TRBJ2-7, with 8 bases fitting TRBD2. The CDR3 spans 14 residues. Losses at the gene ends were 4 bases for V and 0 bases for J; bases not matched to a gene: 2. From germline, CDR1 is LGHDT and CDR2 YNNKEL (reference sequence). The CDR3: CASSPGGFSYEQYF. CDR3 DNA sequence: TGTGCCAGCAGCCCGGGGGGGTTCTCCTACGAGCAGTACTTC.

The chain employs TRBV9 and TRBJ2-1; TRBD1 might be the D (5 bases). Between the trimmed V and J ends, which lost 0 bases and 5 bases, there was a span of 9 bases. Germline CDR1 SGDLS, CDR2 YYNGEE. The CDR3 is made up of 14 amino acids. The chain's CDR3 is CASSVATGNNEQFF. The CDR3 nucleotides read TGTGCCAGCAGCGTAGCTACAGGAAACAATGAGCAGTTCTTC.

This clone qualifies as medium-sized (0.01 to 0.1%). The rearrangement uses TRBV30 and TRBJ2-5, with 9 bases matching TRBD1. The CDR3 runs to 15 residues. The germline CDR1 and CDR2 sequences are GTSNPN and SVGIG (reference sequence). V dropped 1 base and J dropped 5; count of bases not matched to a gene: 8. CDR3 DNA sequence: TGTGCCTGGAGTGGGGGACAGGGCGCGAGGGAGACCCAGTACTTC. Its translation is CAWSGGQGARETQYF.

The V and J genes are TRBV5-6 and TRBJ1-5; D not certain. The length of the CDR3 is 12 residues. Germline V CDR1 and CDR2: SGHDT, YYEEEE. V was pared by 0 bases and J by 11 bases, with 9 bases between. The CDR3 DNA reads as TGTGCCAGCAGCTTGGCGGGAGGCACCCAGCATTTT. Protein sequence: CASSLAGGTQHF.

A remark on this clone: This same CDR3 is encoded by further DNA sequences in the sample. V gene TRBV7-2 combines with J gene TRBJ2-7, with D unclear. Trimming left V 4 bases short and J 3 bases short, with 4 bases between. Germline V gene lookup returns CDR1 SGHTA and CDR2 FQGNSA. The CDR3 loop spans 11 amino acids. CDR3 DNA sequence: TGTGCCAGCAGCTCAAACTACGAGCAGTACTTC. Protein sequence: CASSSNYEQYF.

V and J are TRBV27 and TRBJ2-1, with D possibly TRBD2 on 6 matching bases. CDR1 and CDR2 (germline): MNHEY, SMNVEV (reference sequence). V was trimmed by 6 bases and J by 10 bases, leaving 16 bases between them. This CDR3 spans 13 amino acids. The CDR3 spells CASSRLGSQEQFF. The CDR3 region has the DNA TGTGCCAGCAGCAGACTAGGATCCCAGGAGCAGTTCTTC.

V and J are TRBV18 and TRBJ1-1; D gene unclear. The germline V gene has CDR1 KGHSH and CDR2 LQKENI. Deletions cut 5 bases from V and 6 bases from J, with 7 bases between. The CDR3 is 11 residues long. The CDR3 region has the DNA TGTGCCAGCTCAAGAGGCTCTGAAGCTTTCTTT. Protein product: CASSRGSEAFF. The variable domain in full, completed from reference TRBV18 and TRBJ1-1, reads NAGVMQNPRHLVRRRGQEARLRCSPMKGHSHVYWYRQLPEEGLKFMVYLQKENIIDESGMPKERFSAEFPKEGPSILRIQQVVRGDSAAYFCASSRGSEAFFGQGTRLTVV.

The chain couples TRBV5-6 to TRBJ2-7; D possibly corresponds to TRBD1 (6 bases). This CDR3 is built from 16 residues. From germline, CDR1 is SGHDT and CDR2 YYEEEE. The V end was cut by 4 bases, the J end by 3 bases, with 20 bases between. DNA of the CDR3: TGTGCCAGCAGCCGAGAGTCGAGGACAGACTTCTACGAGCAGTACTTC. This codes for CASSRESRTDFYEQYF.

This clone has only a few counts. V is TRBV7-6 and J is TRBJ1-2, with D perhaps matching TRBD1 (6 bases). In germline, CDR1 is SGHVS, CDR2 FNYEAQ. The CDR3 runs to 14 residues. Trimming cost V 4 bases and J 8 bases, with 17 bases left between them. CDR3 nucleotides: TGTGCCAGCAGCTCGTTAACAGGGCCATTGGGCTACACCTTC. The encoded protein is CASSSLTGPLGYTF.

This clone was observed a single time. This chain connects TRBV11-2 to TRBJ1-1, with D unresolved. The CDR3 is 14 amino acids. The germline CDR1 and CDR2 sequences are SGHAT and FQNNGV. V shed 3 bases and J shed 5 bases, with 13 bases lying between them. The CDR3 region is CASSFEGLGTEAFF. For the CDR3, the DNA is TGTGCCAGCAGCTTTGAGGGTCTAGGGACTGAAGCTTTCTTT.

CDR3 coding DNA: TGTGCCAGCGGAGGGGAACCCTATAATTCACCCCTCCACTTT. Translated: CASGGEPYNSPLHF. The chain is built from TRBV28 and TRBJ1-6; tentatively, D is TRBD1 (5 bases). This CDR3 is 14 amino acids long. Germline assignment: CDR1 MDHEN and CDR2 SYDVKM. V gave up 8 bases and J gave up 2 bases, with 10 bases separating them.

This CDR3 reads CASTEPLMDRDTEAFF. As DNA, the CDR3 is TGTGCCAGCACCGAGCCGCTAATGGACAGGGACACTGAAGCTTTCTTT. The chain carries TRBV2 and TRBJ1-1; TRBD1 agrees at 8 bases. The CDR3 consists of 16 residues. Germline V CDR1 and CDR2: SNHLY, FYNNEI. The V and J ends lost 7 bases and 3 bases, in that order; junction bases with no gene match: 13.

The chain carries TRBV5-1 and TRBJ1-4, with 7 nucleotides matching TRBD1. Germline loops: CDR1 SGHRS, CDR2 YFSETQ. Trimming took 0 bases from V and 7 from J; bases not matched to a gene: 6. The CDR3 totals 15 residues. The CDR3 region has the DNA TGCGCCAGCAGCTTGGAAGGGGGCTCGTTTGAAAAACTGTTTTTT. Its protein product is CASSLEGGSFEKLFF.

CDR3 amino acids: CASPRQGREGAFF. In nucleotides, the CDR3 is TGTGCTAGCCCTCGTCAGGGTAGGGAAGGAGCTTTCTTT. The chain couples TRBV7-7 to TRBJ1-1; perhaps TRBD1 as D (5 bases). The V gene's germline CDR1 is SSHAT and CDR2 FNYEAQ (reference sequence). This CDR3 has 13 amino acids. The full variable domain, completed using reference TRBV7-7 and TRBJ1-1, is GAGVSQSPRYKVTKRGQDVTLRCDPISSHATLYWYQQALGQGPEFLTYFNYEAQPDKSGLPSDRFSAERPEGSISTLTIQRTEQRDSAMYRCASPRQGREGAFFGQGTRLTVV.

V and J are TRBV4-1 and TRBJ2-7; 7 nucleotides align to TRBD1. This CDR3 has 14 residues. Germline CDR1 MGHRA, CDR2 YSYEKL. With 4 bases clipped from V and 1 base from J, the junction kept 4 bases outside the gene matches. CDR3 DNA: TGCGCCAGCAGCCTGACAGGGCAGTCCTACGAGCAGTACTTC. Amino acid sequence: CASSLTGQSYEQYF.

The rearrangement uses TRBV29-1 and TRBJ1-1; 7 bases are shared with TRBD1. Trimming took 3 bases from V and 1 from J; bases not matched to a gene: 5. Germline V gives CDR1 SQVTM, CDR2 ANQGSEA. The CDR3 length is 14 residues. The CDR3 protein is CSVDRRDRNTEAFF. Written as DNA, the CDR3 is TGCAGCGTTGATAGGCGGGACAGGAACACTGAAGCTTTCTTT.

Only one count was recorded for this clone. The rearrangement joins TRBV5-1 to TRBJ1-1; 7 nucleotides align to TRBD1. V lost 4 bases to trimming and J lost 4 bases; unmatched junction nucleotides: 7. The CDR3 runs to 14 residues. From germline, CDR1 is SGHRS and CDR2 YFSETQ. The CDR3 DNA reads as TGCGCCAGCAGCATCGGACAGGTTGGCACTGAAGCTTTCTTT. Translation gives CASSIGQVGTEAFF.

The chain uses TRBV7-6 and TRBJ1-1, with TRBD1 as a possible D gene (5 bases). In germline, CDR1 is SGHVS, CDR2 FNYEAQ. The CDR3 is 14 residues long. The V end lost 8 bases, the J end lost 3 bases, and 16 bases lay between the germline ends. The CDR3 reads CASSAGEEYTEAFF. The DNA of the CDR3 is TGTGCCAGCTCCGCGGGGGAGGAGTACACTGAAGCTTTCTTT.

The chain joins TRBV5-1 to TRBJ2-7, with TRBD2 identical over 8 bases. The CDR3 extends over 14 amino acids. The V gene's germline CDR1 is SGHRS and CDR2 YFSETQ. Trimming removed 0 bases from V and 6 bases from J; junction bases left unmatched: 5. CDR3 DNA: TGCGCCAGCAGCTTGGCGGGGGGGCCTCTCGAGCAGTACTTC. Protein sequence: CASSLAGGPLEQYF.

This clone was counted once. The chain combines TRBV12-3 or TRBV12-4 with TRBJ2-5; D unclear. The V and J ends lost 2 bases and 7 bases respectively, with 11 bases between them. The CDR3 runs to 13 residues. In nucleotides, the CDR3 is TGTGCCAGCAGTTTACGTTTCGTCCGGACCCAGTACTTC. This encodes CASSLRFVRTQYF.

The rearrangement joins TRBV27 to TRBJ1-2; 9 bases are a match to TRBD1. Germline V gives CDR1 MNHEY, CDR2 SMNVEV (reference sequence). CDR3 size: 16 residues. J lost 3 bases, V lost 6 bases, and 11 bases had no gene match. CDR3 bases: TGTGCCAGCAGCCGTCTGGACAGGGGTTCACACTATGGCTACACCTTC. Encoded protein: CASSRLDRGSHYGYTF.

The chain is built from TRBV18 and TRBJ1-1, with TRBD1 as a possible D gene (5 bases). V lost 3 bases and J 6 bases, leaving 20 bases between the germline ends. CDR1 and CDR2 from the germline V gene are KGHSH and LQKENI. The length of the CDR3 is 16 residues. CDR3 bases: TGTGCCAGCTCACCCTGGGCAGGGACTAATGGGGCTGAAGCTTTCTTT. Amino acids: CASSPWAGTNGAEAFF.

The CDR3 DNA is TGTGCCAGCAGCGAGACAGGTCTGAACACTGAAGCTTTCTTT. It codes for CASSETGLNTEAFF. The J gene is TRBJ1-1, the V gene TRBV7-9, with D tentatively TRBD1 (6 bases). Per germline, CDR1 SEHNR and CDR2 FQNEAQ (reference sequence). V lost 5 bases, J lost 0 bases, and 10 bases lay in between. This CDR3 contains 14 residues.

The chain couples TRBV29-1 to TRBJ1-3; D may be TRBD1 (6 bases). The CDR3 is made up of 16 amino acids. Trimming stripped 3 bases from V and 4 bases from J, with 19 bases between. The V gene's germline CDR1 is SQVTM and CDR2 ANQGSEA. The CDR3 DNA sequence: TGCAGCGTTGATGGGACATTACAACTGAGCGGAAACACCATATATTTT. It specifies CSVDGTLQLSGNTIYF.

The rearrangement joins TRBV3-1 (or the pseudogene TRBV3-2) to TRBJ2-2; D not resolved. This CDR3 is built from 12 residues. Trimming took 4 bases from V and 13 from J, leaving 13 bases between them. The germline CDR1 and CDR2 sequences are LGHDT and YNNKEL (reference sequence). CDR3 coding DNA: TGTGCCAGCAGCCTAAAAACCTCCGGGCTGTTTTTT. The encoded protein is CASSLKTSGLFF.

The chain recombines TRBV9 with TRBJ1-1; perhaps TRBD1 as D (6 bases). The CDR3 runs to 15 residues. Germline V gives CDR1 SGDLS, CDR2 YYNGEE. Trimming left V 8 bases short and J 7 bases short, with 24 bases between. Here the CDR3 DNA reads TGTGCCAGTTCCAGGGGAGGGTTTAATGAGATTGAAGCTTTCTTT. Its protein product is CASSRGGFNEIEAFF.

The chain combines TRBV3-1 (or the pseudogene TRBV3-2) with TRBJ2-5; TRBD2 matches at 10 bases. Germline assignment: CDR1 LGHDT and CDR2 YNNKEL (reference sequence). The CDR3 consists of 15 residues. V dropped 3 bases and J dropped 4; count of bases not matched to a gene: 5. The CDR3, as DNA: TGTGCCAGCAGCCATTCTTTAGCGGGGGGAGAGACCCAGTACTTC. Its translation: CASSHSLAGGETQYF.